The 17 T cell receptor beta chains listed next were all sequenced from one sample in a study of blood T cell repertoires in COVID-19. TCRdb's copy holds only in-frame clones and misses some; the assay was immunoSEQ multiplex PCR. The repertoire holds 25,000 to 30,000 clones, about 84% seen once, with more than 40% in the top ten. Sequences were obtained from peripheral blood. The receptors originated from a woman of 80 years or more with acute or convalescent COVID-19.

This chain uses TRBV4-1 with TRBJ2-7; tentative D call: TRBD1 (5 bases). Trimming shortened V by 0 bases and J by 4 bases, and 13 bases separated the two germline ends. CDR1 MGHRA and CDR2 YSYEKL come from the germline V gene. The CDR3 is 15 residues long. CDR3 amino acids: CASSQEKGSWYEQYF. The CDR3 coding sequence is TGCGCCAGCAGCCAAGAGAAGGGGTCCTGGTACGAGCAGTACTTC.

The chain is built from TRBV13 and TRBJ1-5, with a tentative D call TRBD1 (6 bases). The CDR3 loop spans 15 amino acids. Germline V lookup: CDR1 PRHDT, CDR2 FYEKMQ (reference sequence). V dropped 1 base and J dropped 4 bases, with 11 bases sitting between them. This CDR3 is CASSLVSRGNQPQHF. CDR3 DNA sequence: TGTGCCAGCAGCTTAGTCTCGAGGGGGAATCAGCCCCAGCATTTT.

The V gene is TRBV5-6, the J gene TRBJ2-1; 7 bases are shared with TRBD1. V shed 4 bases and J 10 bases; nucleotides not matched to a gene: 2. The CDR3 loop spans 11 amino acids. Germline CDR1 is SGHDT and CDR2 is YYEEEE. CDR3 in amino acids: CASSTGAEQFF. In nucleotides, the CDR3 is TGTGCCAGCAGCACAGGGGCCGAGCAGTTCTTC.

CDR3 nucleotide sequence: TGTGCCAGCAGCTTATGGGCCCGGGACATACCCCAAGGCAACTATGGCTACACCTTC. As protein: CASSLWARDIPQGNYGYTF. V is TRBV11-2 and J is TRBJ1-2; TRBD1 is a possible D gene (6 bases). The CDR3 is 19 residues long. The germline V gene has CDR1 SGHAT and CDR2 FQNNGV. V lost 2 bases to trimming and J lost 2 bases, with 24 bases between them.

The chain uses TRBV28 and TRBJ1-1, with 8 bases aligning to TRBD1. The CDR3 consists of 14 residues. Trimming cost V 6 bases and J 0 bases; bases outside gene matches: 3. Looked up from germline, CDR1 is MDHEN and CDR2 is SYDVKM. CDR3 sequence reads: CASSRQGLNTEAFF. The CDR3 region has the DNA TGTGCCAGCAGCCGACAGGGGCTGAACACTGAAGCTTTCTTT. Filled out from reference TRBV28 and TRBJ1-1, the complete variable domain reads DVKVTQSSRYLVKRTGEKVFLECVQDMDHENMFWYRQDPGLGLRLIYFSYDVKMKEKGDIPEGYSVSREKKERFSLILESASTNQTSMYLCASSRQGLNTEAFFGQGTRLTVV.

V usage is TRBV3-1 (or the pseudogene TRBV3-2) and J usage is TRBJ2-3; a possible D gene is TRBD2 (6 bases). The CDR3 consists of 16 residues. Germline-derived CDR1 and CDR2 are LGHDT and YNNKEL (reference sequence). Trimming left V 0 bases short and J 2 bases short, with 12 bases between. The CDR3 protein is CASSQDRGIFTDTQYF. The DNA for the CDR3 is TGTGCCAGCAGCCAAGATCGGGGGATTTTCACAGATACGCAGTATTTT.

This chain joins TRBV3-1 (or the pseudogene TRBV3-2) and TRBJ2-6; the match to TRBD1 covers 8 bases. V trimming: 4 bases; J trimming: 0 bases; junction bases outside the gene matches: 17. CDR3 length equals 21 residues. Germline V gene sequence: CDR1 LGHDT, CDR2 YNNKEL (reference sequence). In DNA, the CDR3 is TGTGCCAGCAGCCCCAGGGGGACAGGCCACATTAGAAGCTCTGGGGCCAACGTCCTGACTTTC. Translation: CASSPRGTGHIRSSGANVLTF.

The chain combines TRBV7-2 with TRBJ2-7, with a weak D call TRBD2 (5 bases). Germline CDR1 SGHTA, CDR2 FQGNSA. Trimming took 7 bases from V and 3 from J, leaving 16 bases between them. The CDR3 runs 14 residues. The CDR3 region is CASTSEGWGYEQYF. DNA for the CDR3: TGTGCCAGCACCTCAGAGGGTTGGGGCTACGAGCAGTACTTC. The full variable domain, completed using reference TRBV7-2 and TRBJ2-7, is GAGVSQSPSNKVTEKGKDVELRCDPISGHTALYWYRQSLGQGLEFLIYFQGNSAPDKSGLPSDRFSAERTGGSVSTLTIQRTQQEDSAVYLCASTSEGWGYEQYFGPGTRLTVT.

Here the CDR3 reads CASSRRAGAYEQYF. The CDR3 DNA reads TGTGCCAGCAGTCGAAGGGCGGGAGCCTACGAGCAGTACTTC. V usage is TRBV28 and J usage is TRBJ2-7; 7 nucleotides agree with TRBD2. Germline CDR1 is MDHEN and CDR2 is SYDVKM. V dropped 5 bases and J dropped 2; count of bases not matched to a gene: 6. The CDR3 is 14 amino acids.

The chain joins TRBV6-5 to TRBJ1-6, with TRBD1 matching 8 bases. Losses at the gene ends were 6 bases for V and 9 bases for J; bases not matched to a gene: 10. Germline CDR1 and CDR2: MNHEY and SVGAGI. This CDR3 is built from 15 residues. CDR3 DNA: TGTGCCAGCAGCCTCACGGACAGGGCAGTTTCACCCCTCCACTTT. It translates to CASSLTDRAVSPLHF.

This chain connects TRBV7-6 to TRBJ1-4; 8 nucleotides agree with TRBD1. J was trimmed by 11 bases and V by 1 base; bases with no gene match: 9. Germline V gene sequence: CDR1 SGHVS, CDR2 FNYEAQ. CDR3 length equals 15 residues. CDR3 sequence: CASSLGGDRRGKLFF. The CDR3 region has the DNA TGTGCCAGCAGCTTAGGAGGGGACAGGCGAGGGAAACTGTTTTTT.

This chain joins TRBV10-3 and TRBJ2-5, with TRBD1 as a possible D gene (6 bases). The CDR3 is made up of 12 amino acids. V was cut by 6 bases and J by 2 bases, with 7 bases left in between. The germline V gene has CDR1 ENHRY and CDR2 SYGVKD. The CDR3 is CAIRGQQETQYF. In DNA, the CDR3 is TGTGCCATCAGAGGACAGCAAGAGACCCAGTACTTC.

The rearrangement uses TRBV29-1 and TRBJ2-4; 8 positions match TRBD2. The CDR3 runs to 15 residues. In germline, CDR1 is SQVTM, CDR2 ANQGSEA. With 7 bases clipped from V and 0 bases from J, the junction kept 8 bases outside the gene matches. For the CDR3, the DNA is TGCAGCGCCGGGGGGGGTTCCCTAGCCAAAAACATTCAGTACTTC. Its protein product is CSAGGGSLAKNIQYF.

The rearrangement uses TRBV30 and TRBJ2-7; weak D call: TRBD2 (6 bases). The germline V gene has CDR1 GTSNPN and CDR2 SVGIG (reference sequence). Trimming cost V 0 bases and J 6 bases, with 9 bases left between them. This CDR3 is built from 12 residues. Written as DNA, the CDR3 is TGTGCCTGGAGTGTAGGAGGGCTCGAGCAGTACTTC. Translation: CAWSVGGLEQYF.

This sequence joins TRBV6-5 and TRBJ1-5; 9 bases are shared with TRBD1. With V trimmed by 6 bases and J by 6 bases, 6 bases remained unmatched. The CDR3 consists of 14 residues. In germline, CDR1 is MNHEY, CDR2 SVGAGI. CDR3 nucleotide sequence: TGTGCCAGCAGGAGACAGGGGGGTGGTCAGCCCCAGCATTTT. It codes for CASRRQGGGQPQHF.

The CDR3 sequence is CASSSKDRGFQETQYF. The CDR3 DNA reads TGTGCCAGCAGCTCAAAGGACAGGGGTTTTCAAGAGACCCAGTACTTC. This sequence joins TRBV5-6 and TRBJ2-5, with 9 bases fitting TRBD1. Germline CDR1 SGHDT, CDR2 YYEEEE. V dropped 3 bases and J dropped 2; count of bases not matched to a gene: 8. This CDR3 spans 16 amino acids.

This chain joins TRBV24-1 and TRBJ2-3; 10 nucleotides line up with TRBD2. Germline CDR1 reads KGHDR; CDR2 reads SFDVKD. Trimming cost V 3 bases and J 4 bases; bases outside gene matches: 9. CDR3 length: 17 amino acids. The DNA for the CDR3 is TGTGCCACCAGTGATATTCGAGCGGGGGGGCGAGCAGATACGCAGTATTTT. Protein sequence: CATSDIRAGGRADTQYF.